The T cell receptor (beta chain) under discussion was sequenced for a study of glioma-infiltrating T cells. Study-wide results and limits: A blood CDR3 motif signature was depleted in highly divergent patients. Gliomas, especially low-grade, showed above-expected tissue-blood divergence; non-neoplastic patients showed below.

The CDR3 runs 15 residues. The junction had 3 bases not matched to a gene; V was cut back by 2 bases and J by 2 bases. Germline V CDR1 and CDR2: SGHTA, FQGTGA. TCR alpha and beta CDR3 regions were amplified from RNA using iRepertoire nested multiplex PCR. Each CDR3 protein is one row after TCRdb ran MiXCR on the multiplex PCR reads. Of 300,000 to 450,000 distinct CDR3 sequences in the sample, 41% were seen once. This clonotype appeared a few times. Antigen specificity is unknown. This chain uses TRBV7-3 with TRBJ2-3, with 8 nucleotides matching TRBD2. The sequencing sample was made of glioma tissue, nonneoplastic brain tissue, or PBMCs (not recorded which). The receptor was derived from a human donor with low-grade glioma or glioblastoma, undergoing nonglioma brain surgery, or in good health (not recorded which). This CDR3 reads CASSLVAGNTDTQYF. The CDR3 DNA reads TGTGCCAGCAGCTTAGTAGCGGGAAACACAGATACGCAGTATTTT. Full variable domain (rest looked up from reference TRBV7-3 and TRBJ2-3): GAGVSQTPSNKVTEKGKYVELRCDPISGHTALYWYRQSLGQGPEFLIYFQGTGAADDSGLPNDRFFAVRPEGSVSTLKIQRTERGDSAVYLCASSLVAGNTDTQYFGPGTRLTVL.